This T cell receptor (beta chain) emerged from a study of T cells in Graves' hyperthyroidism and ophthalmopathy. Study-wide background: Upon initial diagnosis and before any treatment, peripheral blood was collected.

This clonotype was observed at least ten times. Its antigen is not known. Amplification of TCR beta CDR3 regions was performed using RNA transcripts as template. The TCR CDR3 was amplified in a first-round RT-PCR using the HTBI primer set. TCRdb re-called the multiplex PCR reads with MiXCR, one entry per CDR3 protein. The sample carries fewer than 350,000 distinct CDR3 sequences, 21% recorded once. There are 14 residues in the CDR3. The germline CDR1 and CDR2 sequences are SEHNR and FQNEAQ (reference sequence). The V end was cut by 5 bases, the J end by 3 bases, with 14 bases between. Study findings and constraints: Ophthalmopathy was predicted by the model a median of roughly 6 months ahead of onset. Among clonotypes expanded in thyroid above 0.001, most were also found in blood.

PBMCs were sourced from roughly 10 ml fresh peripheral blood. This clonotype originated in a woman aged 50 to 60 with Graves' hyperthyroidism. J is TRBJ2-7 and V is TRBV7-9; the D gene is possibly TRBD1 (6 bases). Specimen: blood. The CDR3 DNA follows: TGTGCCAGCAGCCCTACTACAGGGTTCTACGAGCAGTACTTC. It encodes CASSPTTGFYEQYF.